A single sample gave rise to the 18 T cell receptor beta chains below, sequenced in a study of cytomegalovirus exposure and HLA in healthy donors. Primers included in the PCR were 60 Vbeta and 13 Jbeta primers. Method: immunoSEQ multiplex PCR; TCRdb's copy keeps in-frame clones and lacks some. There are around 99,000 clones in the sample; about 84% occur only once, and 2% to 2.5% lies in the top ten. The sample comprised PBMCs. All receptors come from a man aged 25 to 40 in good health and CMV-seronegative.

The V call is TRBV9, the J call TRBJ1-1; D unclear. Germline V lookup: CDR1 SGDLS, CDR2 YYNGEE. The CDR3 runs to 15 residues. Trimming cost V 4 bases and J 0 bases, with 13 bases left between them. CDR3 sequence: CASSPQERVNTEAFF. As DNA, the CDR3 is TGTGCCAGCAGCCCCCAAGAGAGGGTGAACACTGAAGCTTTCTTT. The full variable domain, completed using reference TRBV9 and TRBJ1-1, is DSGVTQTPKHLITATGQRVTLRCSPRSGDLSVYWYQQSLDQGLQFLIQYYNGEERAKGNILERFSAQQFPDLHSELNLSSLELGDSALYFCASSPQERVNTEAFFGQGTRLTVV.

The rearrangement joins TRBV9 to TRBJ2-7, with D perhaps matching TRBD2 (6 bases). The V and J ends lost 0 bases and 5 bases respectively, with 12 bases between them. The CDR3 sequence is 14 residues long. Germline V gene sequence: CDR1 SGDLS, CDR2 YYNGEE. The CDR3 sequence is CASSVGLEGDEQYF. The CDR3 DNA is TGTGCCAGCAGCGTAGGACTAGAGGGTGACGAGCAGTACTTC.

This clone was observed once. The chain couples TRBV11-1 to TRBJ1-2; weak D call: TRBD1 (5 bases). Looked up from germline, CDR1 is SGHAT and CDR2 is FQDESV (reference sequence). V was shortened by 3 bases and J by 8 bases, with 10 bases between the two germline ends. The CDR3 length is 12 residues. The CDR3 region has the DNA TGTGCCAGCAGCTTCACAGGTGGGGGCTACACCTTC. Translated, it gives CASSFTGGGYTF.

V and J are TRBV19 and TRBJ1-1; unclear D gene. The CDR3 covers 13 residues. Germline V gives CDR1 LNHDA, CDR2 SQIVND (reference sequence). V was clipped by 6 bases and J by 4 bases, with 12 bases between them. The CDR3 region has the DNA TGTGCCAGTAGCGGACTAGGCCTCACTGAAGCTTTCTTT. This gives the protein CASSGLGLTEAFF.

J is TRBJ1-5 and V is TRBV6-1, with a possible D match to TRBD1 (6 bases). This CDR3 contains 19 residues. Germline V gene lookup returns CDR1 MNHNS and CDR2 SASEGT. Trimming took 2 bases from V and 2 from J, leaving 22 bases between them. The CDR3 DNA follows: TGTGCCAGCAGTGAACATTGGACAGTCTCCCCCCGGGGCAATCAGCCCCAGCATTTT. Encoded protein: CASSEHWTVSPRGNQPQHF.

This clone was counted once. This chain connects TRBV29-1 to TRBJ2-7; 7 nucleotides agree with TRBD1. This CDR3 region has 14 residues. CDR1 SQVTM and CDR2 ANQGSEA come from the germline V gene. V dropped 5 bases and J dropped 2; count of bases not matched to a gene: 9. The CDR3 here is CSVYGTETTYEQYF. The CDR3 bases are TGCAGCGTTTACGGGACAGAAACTACCTACGAGCAGTACTTC.

This clone was recorded a few times. This sequence joins TRBV28 and TRBJ2-7, with 11 bases matching TRBD2. CDR1 and CDR2 from the germline V gene are MDHEN and SYDVKM. With V trimmed by 6 bases and J by 7 bases, 8 bases remained unmatched. The CDR3 has 14 residues. CDR3 protein: CASRLLAGVSEQYF. CDR3 nucleotide sequence: TGTGCCAGCAGACTACTAGCGGGAGTGAGTGAGCAGTACTTC.

The gene calls are TRBV15 and TRBJ2-5; 10 bases line up with TRBD2. The CDR3 has 16 residues. The ends lost 8 bases at V and 1 base at J; junction bases unmatched: 10. From germline, CDR1 is LNHNV and CDR2 YYDKDF (reference sequence). The CDR3 sequence is CATRSISGRPQETQYF. In nucleotides, the CDR3 is TGTGCCACCCGTTCTATTAGCGGGAGGCCCCAAGAGACCCAGTACTTC.

This rearrangement joins TRBV5-1 to TRBJ2-1; weak D call: TRBD2 (6 bases). Germline V gives CDR1 SGHRS, CDR2 YFSETQ. This CDR3 has 12 residues. The V end was cut by 3 bases, the J end by 10 bases, with 11 bases between. CDR3 loop: CASSSYREEQFF. In nucleotides, the CDR3 is TGCGCCAGCAGCTCATACCGGGAGGAGCAGTTCTTC.

The gene calls are TRBV7-8 and TRBJ2-4; no definite D call. This CDR3 region has 16 residues. CDR1 and CDR2 (germline): SGHVS, FQNEAQ. The ends were cut back, 0 bases at V and 1 base at J, with 10 bases in the middle. CDR3 protein: CASSLAPSGAKNIQYF. For the CDR3, the DNA is TGTGCCAGCAGCTTAGCGCCCTCGGGTGCCAAAAACATTCAGTACTTC.

V gene TRBV21-1 combines with J gene TRBJ2-7; the table calls TRBD2, which could not be checked here. TRBV21-1 is a pseudogene locus. The CDR3 length is 14 residues. CDR3 protein: CASNDRGQEDEQYF. The CDR3 DNA sequence: TGTGCCAGCAACGATCGAGGGCAGGAGGATGAGCAGTACTTC.

The J gene is TRBJ2-3, the V gene TRBV11-2; TRBD2 might be the D (6 bases). Trimming stripped 7 bases from V and 1 base from J, with 12 bases between. CDR3 length: 14 amino acids. Per germline, CDR1 SGHAT and CDR2 FQNNGV. The CDR3 sequence: CASTLGLRTDTQYF. The CDR3 DNA sequence: TGTGCCAGCACCCTCGGACTACGCACAGATACGCAGTATTTT.

The CDR3 region has the DNA TGTGCCAGCAGCCCCTTTAGCGGGAGCCCCTACGAGCAGTACTTC. Translating gives CASSPFSGSPYEQYF. The chain joins TRBV27 to TRBJ2-7, with 9 bases identical to TRBD2. Germline CDR1 reads MNHEY; CDR2 reads SMNVEV (reference sequence). J gave up 2 bases and V 6 bases, and 8 bases lay outside the gene matches. This CDR3 spans 15 amino acids.

In this sample, this clone turned up a few times. The V gene is TRBV5-6, the J gene TRBJ1-2; a possible D gene is TRBD1 (6 bases). Germline V lookup: CDR1 SGHDT, CDR2 YYEEEE. V shed 4 bases and J shed 4 bases, with 14 bases lying between them. The CDR3 loop spans 14 amino acids. DNA for the CDR3: TGTGCCAGCAGCGAACAGGGTGGAGTCTATGGCTACACCTTC. It encodes CASSEQGGVYGYTF. The whole variable domain, remainder taken from reference TRBV5-6 and TRBJ1-2, is DAGVTQSPTHLIKTRGQQVTLRCSPKSGHDTVSWYQQALGQGPQFIFQYYEEEERQRGNFPDRFSGHQFPNYSSELNVNALLLGDSALYLCASSEQGGVYGYTFGSGTRLTVV.

This clone came up once. The rearrangement links TRBV18 to TRBJ2-6, with 10 bases aligning to TRBD2. Trimming removed 2 bases from V and 0 bases from J; junction bases left unmatched: 10. Germline loops: CDR1 KGHSH, CDR2 LQKENI. The CDR3 extends over 20 amino acids. CDR3 loop: CASSPEALAGPSSGANVLTF. CDR3 in DNA: TGTGCCAGCTCACCAGAGGCACTAGCGGGACCGAGCTCTGGGGCCAACGTCCTGACTTTC.

The V and J genes are TRBV28 and TRBJ1-1; the match to TRBD1 covers 10 bases. The CDR3 length is 14 residues. V trimming: 5 bases; J trimming: 8 bases; junction bases outside the gene matches: 8. Germline CDR1 MDHEN, CDR2 SYDVKM. For the CDR3, the DNA is TGTGCCAGCAGTCTCCGGGACAGGGGTTCCGAAGCTTTCTTT. It translates to CASSLRDRGSEAFF. The full variable domain, in which reference TRBV28 and TRBJ1-1 provide the parts outside the CDR3, is DVKVTQSSRYLVKRTGEKVFLECVQDMDHENMFWYRQDPGLGLRLIYFSYDVKMKEKGDIPEGYSVSREKKERFSLILESASTNQTSMYLCASSLRDRGSEAFFGQGTRLTVV.

The CDR3 DNA is TGTGCCAGCAGCTCTTTCACAGATACGCAGTATTTT. Protein sequence: CASSSFTDTQYF. V usage is TRBV7-9 and J usage is TRBJ2-3; D is unresolved. CDR1 is SEHNR, CDR2 FQNEAQ, per germline (reference sequence). CDR3 length: 12 amino acids. Trimming took 4 bases from V and 2 from J, leaving 4 bases between them.

This clone has a single count. DNA of the CDR3: TGTGCCAGCAGCAACACACCGAACACTGAAGCTTTCTTT. Residues: CASSNTPNTEAFF. The J gene is TRBJ1-1, the V gene TRBV27; D is undetermined. The CDR3 loop spans 13 amino acids. Trimming left V 6 bases short and J 1 base short, with 9 bases between. Germline V lookup: CDR1 MNHEY, CDR2 SMNVEV (reference sequence).